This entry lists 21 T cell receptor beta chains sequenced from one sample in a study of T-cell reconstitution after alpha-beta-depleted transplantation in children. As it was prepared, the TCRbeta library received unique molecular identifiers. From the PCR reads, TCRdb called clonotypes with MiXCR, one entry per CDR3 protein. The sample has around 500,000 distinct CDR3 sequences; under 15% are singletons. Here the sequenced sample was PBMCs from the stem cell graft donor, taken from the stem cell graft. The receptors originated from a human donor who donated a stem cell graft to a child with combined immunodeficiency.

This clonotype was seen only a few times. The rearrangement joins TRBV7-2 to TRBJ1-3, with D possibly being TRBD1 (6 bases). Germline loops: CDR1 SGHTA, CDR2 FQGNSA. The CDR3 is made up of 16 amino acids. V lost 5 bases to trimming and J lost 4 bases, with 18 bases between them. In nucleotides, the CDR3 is TGTGCCAGCAGCCGACAGGTCCAAATGGGGGGAAACACCATATATTTT. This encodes CASSRQVQMGGNTIYF.

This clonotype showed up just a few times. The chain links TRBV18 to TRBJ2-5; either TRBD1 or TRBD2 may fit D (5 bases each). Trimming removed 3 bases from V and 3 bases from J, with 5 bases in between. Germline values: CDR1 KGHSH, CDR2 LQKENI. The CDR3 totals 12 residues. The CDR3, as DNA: TGTGCCAGCTCACCGGGGGAAGAGACCCAGTACTTC. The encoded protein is CASSPGEETQYF.

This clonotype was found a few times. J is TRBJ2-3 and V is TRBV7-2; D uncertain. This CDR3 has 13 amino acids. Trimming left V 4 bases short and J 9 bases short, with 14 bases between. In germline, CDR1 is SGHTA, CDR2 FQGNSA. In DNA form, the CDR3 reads TGTGCCAGCAGCTACCCTGGCTCCCGGACGCAGTATTTT. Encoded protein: CASSYPGSRTQYF.

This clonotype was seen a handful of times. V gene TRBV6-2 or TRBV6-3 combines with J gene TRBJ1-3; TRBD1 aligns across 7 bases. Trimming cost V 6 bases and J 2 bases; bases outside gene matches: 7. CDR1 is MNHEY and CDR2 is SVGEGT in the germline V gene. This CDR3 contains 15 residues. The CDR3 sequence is CASRSRDSPGNTIYF. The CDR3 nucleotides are TGTGCCAGCAGGTCCCGGGACAGCCCTGGAAACACCATATATTTT.

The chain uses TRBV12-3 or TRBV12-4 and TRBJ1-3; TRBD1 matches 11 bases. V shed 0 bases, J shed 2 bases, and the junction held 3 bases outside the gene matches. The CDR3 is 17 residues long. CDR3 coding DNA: TGTGCCAGCAGTTTAGCCGTGGACAGGGGGCCTGGAAACACCATATATTTT. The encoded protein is CASSLAVDRGPGNTIYF.

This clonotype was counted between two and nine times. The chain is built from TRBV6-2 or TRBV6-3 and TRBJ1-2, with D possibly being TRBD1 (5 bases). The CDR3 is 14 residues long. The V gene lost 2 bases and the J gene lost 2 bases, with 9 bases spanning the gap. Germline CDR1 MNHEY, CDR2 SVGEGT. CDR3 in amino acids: CASSYQGLNYGYTF. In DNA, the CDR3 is TGTGCCAGCAGTTACCAGGGCCTCAACTATGGCTACACCTTC.

CDR3 amino acids: CASIPQVYDRTSYEQYF. CDR3 coding DNA: TGTGCCAGCATCCCCCAAGTATACGACAGGACATCCTACGAGCAGTACTTC. This sequence joins TRBV7-8 and TRBJ2-7, with a tentative D call TRBD1 (6 bases). The CDR3 is 17 residues long. V lost 7 bases and J lost 1, with 23 bases in between. The germline V gene has CDR1 SGHVS and CDR2 FQNEAQ.

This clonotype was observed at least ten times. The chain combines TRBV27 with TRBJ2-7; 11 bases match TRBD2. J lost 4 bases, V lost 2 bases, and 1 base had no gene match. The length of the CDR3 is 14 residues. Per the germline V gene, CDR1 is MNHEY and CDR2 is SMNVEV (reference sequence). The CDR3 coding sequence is TGTGCCAGCAGTTTAATAGCGGGGGGGTACGAGCAGTACTTC. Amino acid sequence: CASSLIAGGYEQYF.

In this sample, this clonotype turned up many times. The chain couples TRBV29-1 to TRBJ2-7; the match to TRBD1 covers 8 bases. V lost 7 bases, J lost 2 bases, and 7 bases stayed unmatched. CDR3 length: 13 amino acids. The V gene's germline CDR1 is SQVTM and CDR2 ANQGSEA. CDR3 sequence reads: CSAAGGEAYEQYF. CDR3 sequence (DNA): TGCAGCGCCGCAGGGGGCGAAGCCTACGAGCAGTACTTC.

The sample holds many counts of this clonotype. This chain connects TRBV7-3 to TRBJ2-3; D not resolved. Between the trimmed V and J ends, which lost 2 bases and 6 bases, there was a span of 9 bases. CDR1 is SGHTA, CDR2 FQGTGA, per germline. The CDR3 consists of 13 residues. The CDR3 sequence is CASSLGGRDTQYF. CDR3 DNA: TGTGCCAGCAGCTTAGGCGGTAGGGATACGCAGTATTTT. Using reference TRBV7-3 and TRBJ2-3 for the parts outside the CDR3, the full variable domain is GAGVSQTPSNKVTEKGKYVELRCDPISGHTALYWYRQSLGQGPEFLIYFQGTGAADDSGLPNDRFFAVRPEGSVSTLKIQRTERGDSAVYLCASSLGGRDTQYFGPGTRLTVL.

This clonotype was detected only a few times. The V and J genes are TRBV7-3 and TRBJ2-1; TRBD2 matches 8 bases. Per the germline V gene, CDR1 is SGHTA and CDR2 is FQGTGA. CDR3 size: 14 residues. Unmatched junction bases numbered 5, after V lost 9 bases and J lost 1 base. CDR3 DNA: TGTGCCAGTGCGCCTAGCGGGTCCTACAATGAGCAGTTCTTC. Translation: CASAPSGSYNEQFF.

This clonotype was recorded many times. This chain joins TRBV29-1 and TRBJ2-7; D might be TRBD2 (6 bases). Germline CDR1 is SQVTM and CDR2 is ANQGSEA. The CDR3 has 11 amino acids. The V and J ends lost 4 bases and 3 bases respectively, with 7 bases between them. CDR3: CSVVSGYEQYF. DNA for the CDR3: TGCAGCGTTGTTAGCGGCTACGAGCAGTACTTC.

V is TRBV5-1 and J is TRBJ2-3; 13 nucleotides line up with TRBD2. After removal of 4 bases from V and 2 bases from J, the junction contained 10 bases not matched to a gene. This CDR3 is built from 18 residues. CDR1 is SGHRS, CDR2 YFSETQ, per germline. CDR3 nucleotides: TGCGCCAGCAGCCGGGGACTAGCGGGATGGAGAACCACAGATACGCAGTATTTT. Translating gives CASSRGLAGWRTTDTQYF.

Here the CDR3 DNA reads TGTGCCAGTAGTATGACGCTAGGCGAGCAGTACTTC. Translating gives CASSMTLGEQYF. The J gene is TRBJ2-7, the V gene TRBV19; unclear D gene. This CDR3 comprises 12 residues. The germline CDR1 and CDR2 sequences are LNHDA and SQIVND (reference sequence). V dropped 3 bases and J dropped 6 bases, with 9 bases sitting between them.

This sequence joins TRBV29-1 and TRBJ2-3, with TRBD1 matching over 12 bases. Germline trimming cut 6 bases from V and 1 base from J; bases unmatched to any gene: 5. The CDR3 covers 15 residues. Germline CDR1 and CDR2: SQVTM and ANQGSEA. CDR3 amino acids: CSVGGTGGGTDTQYF. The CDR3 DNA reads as TGCAGCGTGGGGGGGACAGGGGGCGGCACAGATACGCAGTATTTT.

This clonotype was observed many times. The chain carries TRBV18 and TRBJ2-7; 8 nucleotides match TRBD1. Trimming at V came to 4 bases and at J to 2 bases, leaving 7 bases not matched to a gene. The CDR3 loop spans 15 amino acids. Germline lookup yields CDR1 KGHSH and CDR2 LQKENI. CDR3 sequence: CASSLGQGITYEQYF. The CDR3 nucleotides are TGTGCCAGCTCACTAGGACAGGGCATAACCTACGAGCAGTACTTC.

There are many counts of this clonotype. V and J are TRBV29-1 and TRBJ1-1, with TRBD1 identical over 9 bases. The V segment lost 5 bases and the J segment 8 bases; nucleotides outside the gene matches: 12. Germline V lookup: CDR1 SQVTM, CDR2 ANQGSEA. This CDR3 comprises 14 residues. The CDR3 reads CSVRHSDRGREAFF. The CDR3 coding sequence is TGCAGCGTTCGCCACAGTGACAGGGGGAGGGAAGCTTTCTTT.

CDR3 region: CSVLPGGDEQYF. The DNA for the CDR3 is TGCAGCGTTCTGCCTGGGGGAGACGAGCAGTACTTC. The rearrangement uses TRBV29-1 and TRBJ2-7; TRBD1 or TRBD2 may be the D gene (5 bases each). The CDR3 spans 12 residues. Germline V gives CDR1 SQVTM, CDR2 ANQGSEA. The V end lost 5 bases, the J end lost 5 bases, and 13 bases lay between the germline ends.

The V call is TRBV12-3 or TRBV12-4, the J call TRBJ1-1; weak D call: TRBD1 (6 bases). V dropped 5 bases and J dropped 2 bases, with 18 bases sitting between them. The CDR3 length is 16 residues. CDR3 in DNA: TGTGCCAGCAGTCCCGACAGGTTTGGTTTCAACACTGAAGCTTTCTTT. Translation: CASSPDRFGFNTEAFF.

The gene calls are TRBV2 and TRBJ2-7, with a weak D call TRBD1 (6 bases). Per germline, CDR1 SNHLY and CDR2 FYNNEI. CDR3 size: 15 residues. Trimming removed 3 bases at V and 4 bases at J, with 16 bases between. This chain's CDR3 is CASSDGTWGAYEQYF. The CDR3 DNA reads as TGTGCCAGCAGTGACGGGACATGGGGTGCGTACGAGCAGTACTTC.

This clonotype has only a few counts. The CDR3 is CASSLLAGVSDTQYF. For the CDR3, the DNA is TGCGCCAGCAGCTTGTTAGCGGGGGTTTCAGATACGCAGTATTTT. The V call is TRBV5-1, the J call TRBJ2-3; 9 bases line up with TRBD2. The CDR3 loop spans 15 amino acids. Germline trimming cut 1 base from V and 4 bases from J; bases unmatched to any gene: 4. Germline loops: CDR1 SGHRS, CDR2 YFSETQ. Full variable domain (outside the CDR3, taken from reference TRBV5-1 and TRBJ2-3): KAGVTQTPRYLIKTRGQQVTLSCSPISGHRSVSWYQQTPGQGLQFLFEYFSETQRNKGNFPGRFSGRQFSNSRSEMNVSTLELGDSALYLCASSLLAGVSDTQYFGPGTRLTVL.